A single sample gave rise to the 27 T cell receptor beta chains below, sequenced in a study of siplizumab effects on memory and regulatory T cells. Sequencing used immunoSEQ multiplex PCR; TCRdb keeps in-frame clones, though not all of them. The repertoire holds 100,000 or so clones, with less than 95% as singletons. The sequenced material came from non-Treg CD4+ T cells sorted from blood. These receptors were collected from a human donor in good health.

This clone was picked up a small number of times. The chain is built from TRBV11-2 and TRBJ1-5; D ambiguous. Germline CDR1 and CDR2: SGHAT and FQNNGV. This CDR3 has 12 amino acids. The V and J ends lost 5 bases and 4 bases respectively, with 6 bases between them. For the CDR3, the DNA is TGTGCCAGCAGCAAGACGAATCAGCCCCAGCATTTT. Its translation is CASSKTNQPQHF.

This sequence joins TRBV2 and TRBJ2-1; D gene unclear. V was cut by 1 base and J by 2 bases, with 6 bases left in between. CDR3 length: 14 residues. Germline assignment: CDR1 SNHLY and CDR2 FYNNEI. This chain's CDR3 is CASSEERAYNEQFF. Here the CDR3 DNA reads TGTGCCAGCAGTGAAGAAAGAGCCTACAATGAGCAGTTCTTC.

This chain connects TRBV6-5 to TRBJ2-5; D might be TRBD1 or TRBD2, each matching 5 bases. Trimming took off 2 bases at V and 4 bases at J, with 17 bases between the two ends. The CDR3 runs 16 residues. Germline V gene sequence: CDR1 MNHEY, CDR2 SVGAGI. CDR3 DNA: TGTGCCAGCAGTTACCCCCTCCAGGGAGACCCAGAGACCCAGTACTTC. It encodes CASSYPLQGDPETQYF.

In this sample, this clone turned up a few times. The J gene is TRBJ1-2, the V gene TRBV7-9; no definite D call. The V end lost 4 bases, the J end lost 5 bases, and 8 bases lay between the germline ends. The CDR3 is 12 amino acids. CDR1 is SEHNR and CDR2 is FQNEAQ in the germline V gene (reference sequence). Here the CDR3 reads CASSSGIYGYTF. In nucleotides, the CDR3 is TGTGCCAGCAGCTCGGGGATTTATGGCTACACCTTC.

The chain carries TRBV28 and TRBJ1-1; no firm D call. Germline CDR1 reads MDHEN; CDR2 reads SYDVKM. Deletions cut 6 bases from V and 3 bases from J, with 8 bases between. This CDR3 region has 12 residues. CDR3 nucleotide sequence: TGTGCCAGCAGCTTGCCTCACACTGAAGCTTTCTTT. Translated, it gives CASSLPHTEAFF.

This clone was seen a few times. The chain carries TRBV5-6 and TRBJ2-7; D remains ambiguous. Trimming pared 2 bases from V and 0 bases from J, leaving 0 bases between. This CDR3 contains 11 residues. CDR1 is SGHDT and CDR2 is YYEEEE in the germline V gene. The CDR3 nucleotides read TGTGCCAGCAGCTTCTCCTACGAGCAGTACTTC. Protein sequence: CASSFSYEQYF.

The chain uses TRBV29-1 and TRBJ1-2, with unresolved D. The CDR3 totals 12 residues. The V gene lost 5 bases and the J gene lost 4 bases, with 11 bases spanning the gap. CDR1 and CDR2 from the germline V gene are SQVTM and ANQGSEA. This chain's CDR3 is CSVSDPGYGYTF. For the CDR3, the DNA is TGCAGCGTTTCAGACCCGGGCTATGGCTACACCTTC. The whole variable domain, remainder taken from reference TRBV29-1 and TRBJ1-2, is SAVISQKPSRDICQRGTSLTIQCQVDSQVTMMFWYRQQPGQSLTLIATANQGSEATYESGFVIDKFPISRPNLTFSTLTVSNMSPEDSSIYLCSVSDPGYGYTFGSGTRLTVV.

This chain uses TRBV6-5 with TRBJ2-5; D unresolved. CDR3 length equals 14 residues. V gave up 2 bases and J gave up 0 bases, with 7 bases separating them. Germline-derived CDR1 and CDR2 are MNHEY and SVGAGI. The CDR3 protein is CASSYPPDQETQYF. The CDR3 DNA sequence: TGTGCCAGCAGTTACCCGCCAGACCAAGAGACCCAGTACTTC.

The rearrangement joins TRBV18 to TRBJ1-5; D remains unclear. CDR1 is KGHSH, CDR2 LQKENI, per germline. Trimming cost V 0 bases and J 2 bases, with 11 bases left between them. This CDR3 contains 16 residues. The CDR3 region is CASSPPNGVGNQPQHF. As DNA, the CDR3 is TGTGCCAGCTCACCACCTAACGGGGTGGGCAATCAGCCCCAGCATTTT. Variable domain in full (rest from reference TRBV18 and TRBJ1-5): NAGVMQNPRHLVRRRGQEARLRCSPMKGHSHVYWYRQLPEEGLKFMVYLQKENIIDESGMPKERFSAEFPKEGPSILRIQQVVRGDSAAYFCASSPPNGVGNQPQHFGDGTRLSIL.

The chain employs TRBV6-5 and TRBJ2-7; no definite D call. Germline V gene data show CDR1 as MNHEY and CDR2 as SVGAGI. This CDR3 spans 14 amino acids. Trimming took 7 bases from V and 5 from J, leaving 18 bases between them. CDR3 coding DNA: TGTGCCAGCACTATTGGCCGTTGGCAGGACGAGCAGTACTTC. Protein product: CASTIGRWQDEQYF.

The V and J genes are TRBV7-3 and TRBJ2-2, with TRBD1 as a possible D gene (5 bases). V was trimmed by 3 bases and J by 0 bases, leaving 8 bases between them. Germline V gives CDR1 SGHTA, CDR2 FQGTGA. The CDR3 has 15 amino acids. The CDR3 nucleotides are TGTGCCAGCAGCTTGCAGGGCGCGAACACCGGGGAGCTGTTTTTT. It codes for CASSLQGANTGELFF.

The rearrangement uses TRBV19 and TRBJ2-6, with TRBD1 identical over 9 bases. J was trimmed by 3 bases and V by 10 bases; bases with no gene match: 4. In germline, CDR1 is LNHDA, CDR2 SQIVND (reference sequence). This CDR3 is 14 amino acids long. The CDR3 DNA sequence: TGTGCCACCGACAGGGGGGTTGGGGCCAACGTCCTGACTTTC. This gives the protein CATDRGVGANVLTF.

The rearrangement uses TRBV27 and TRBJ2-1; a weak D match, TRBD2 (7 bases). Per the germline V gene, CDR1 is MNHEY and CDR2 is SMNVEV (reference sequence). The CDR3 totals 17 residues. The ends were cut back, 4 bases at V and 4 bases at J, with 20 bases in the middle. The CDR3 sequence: CASSSRGGGLRYNEQFF. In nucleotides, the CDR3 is TGTGCCAGCAGTTCACGAGGGGGGGGATTGAGGTACAATGAGCAGTTCTTC.

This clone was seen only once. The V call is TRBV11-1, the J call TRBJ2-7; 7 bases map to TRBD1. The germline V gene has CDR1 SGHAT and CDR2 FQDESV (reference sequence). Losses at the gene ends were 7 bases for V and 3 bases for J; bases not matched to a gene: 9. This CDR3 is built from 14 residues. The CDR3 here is CASTYRAGGYEQYF. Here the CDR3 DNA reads TGTGCCAGCACCTACCGGGCAGGGGGCTACGAGCAGTACTTC.

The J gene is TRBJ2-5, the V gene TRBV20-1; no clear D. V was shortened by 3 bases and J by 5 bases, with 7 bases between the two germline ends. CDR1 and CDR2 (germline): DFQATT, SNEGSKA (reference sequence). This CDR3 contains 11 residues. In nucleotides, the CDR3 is TGCAGTGCTAGGGCCAGGGAGACCCAGTACTTC. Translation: CSARARETQYF.

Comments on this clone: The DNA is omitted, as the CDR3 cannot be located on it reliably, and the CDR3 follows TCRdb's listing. CDR3 in amino acids: CASSDFRGEVTDTQYF. V usage is TRBV6-4 and J usage is TRBJ2-3; TRBD2 is the table's D call, not checked against the DNA. The CDR3 has 16 amino acids, counting both end residues. CDR1 MRHNA and CDR2 SNTAGT come from the germline V gene.

The CDR3 region is CASSEEVVWGILGFDEQFF. The CDR3 bases are TGTGCCAGCAGTGAAGAAGTAGTTTGGGGGATTTTGGGTTTCGATGAGCAGTTCTTC. The V gene is TRBV6-1, the J gene TRBJ2-1; D tentatively reads TRBD1 or TRBD2 (5 bases each). CDR3 size: 19 residues. The V and J ends lost 1 base and 8 bases respectively, with 27 bases between them. The germline CDR1 and CDR2 sequences are MNHNS and SASEGT.

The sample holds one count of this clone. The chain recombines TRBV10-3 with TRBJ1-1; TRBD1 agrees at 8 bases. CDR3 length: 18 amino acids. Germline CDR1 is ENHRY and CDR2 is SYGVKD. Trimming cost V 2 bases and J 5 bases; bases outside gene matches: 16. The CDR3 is CAISERTGTGRVRTEAFF. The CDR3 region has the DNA TGTGCCATCAGTGAGAGGACCGGGACAGGAAGGGTGAGGACTGAAGCTTTCTTT.

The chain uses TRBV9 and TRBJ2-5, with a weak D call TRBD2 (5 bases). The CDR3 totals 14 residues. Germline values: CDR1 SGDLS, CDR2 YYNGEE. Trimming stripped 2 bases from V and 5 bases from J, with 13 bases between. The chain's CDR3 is CASSVEGVGETQYF. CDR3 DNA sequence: TGTGCCAGCAGCGTTGAGGGAGTCGGGGAGACCCAGTACTTC. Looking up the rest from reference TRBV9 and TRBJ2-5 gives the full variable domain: DSGVTQTPKHLITATGQRVTLRCSPRSGDLSVYWYQQSLDQGLQFLIQYYNGEERAKGNILERFSAQQFPDLHSELNLSSLELGDSALYFCASSVEGVGETQYFGPGTRLLVL.

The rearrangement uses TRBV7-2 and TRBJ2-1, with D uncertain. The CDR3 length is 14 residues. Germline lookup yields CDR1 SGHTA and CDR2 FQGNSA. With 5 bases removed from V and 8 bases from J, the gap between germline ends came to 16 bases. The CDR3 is CASSPGPTRHEQFF. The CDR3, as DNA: TGTGCCAGCAGCCCGGGCCCAACACGCCATGAGCAGTTCTTC.

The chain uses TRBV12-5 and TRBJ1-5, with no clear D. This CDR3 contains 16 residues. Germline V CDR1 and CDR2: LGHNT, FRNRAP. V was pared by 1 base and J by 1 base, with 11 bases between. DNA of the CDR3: TGTGCTAGTGGTTTGGACGTAAATTGGAGCAATCAGCCCCAGCATTTT. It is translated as CASGLDVNWSNQPQHF.

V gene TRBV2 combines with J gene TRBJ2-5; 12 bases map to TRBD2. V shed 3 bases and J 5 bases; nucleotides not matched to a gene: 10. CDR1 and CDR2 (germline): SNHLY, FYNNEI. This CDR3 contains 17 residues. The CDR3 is CASSEGRLAGDSETQYF. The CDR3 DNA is TGTGCCAGCAGTGAGGGGAGACTAGCGGGAGATAGCGAGACCCAGTACTTC. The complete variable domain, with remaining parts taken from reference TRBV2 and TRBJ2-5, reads EPEVTQTPSHQVTQMGQEVILRCVPISNHLYFYWYRQILGQKVEFLVSFYNNEISEKSEIFDDQFSVERPDGSNFTLKIRSTKLEDSAMYFCASSEGRLAGDSETQYFGPGTRLLVL.

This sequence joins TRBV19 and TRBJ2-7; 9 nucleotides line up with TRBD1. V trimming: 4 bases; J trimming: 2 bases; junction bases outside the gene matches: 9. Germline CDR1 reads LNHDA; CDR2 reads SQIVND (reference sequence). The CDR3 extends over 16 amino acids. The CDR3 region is CASSRLFGTGTYEQYF. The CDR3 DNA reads TGTGCCAGTAGTAGGCTATTCGGGACAGGGACCTACGAGCAGTACTTC.

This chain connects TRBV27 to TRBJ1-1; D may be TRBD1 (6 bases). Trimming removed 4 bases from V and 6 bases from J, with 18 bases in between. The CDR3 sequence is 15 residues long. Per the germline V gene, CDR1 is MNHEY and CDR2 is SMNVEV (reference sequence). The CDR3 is CASSSPLLTGSEAFF. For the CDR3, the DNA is TGTGCCAGCAGTTCCCCACTATTGACAGGTTCTGAAGCTTTCTTT.

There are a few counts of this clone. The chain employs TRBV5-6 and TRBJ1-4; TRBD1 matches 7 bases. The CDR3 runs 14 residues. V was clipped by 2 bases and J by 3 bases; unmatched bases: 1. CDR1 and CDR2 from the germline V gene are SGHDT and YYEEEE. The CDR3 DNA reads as TGTGCCAGCAGCTTCGGGACAGCTAATGAAAAACTGTTTTTT. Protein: CASSFGTANEKLFF.

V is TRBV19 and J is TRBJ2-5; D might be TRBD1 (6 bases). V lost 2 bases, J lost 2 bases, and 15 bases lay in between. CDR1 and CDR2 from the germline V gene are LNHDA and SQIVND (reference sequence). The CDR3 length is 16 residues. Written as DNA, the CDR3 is TGTGCCAGTAGTATACTCTATCGGACAGAACAAGAGACCCAGTACTTC. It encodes CASSILYRTEQETQYF.

The CDR3 is CASSVEETQYF. The CDR3 DNA follows: TGTGCCAGCAGCGTAGAAGAGACCCAGTACTTC. The chain employs TRBV7-9 and TRBJ2-5; no clear D. Trimming took 5 bases from V and 3 from J, leaving 4 bases between them. CDR1 is SEHNR and CDR2 is FQNEAQ in the germline V gene (reference sequence). The CDR3 totals 11 residues.